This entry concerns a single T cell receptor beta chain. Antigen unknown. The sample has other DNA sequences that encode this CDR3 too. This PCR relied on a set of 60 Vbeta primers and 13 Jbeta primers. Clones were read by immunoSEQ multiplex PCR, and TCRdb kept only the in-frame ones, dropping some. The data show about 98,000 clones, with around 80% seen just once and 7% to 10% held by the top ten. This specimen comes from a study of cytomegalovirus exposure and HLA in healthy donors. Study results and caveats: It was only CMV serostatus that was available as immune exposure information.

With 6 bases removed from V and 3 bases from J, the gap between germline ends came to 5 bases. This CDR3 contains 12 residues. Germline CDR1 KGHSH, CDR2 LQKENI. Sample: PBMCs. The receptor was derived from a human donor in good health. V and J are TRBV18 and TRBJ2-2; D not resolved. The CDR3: CASSRDTGELFF. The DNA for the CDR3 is TGTGCCAGCTCCCGAGACACCGGGGAGCTGTTTTTT.